This TCR beta chain comes out of a study of Ad26.COV2.S vaccination and SARS-CoV-2 variants. Whole-study findings and limits: A substantial breadth of spike-specific CD8+ and CD4+ T cell responses after vaccination has been reported. Using TCR breadth and depth analyses may have led to underestimated total T cell responses.

Germline assignment: CDR1 SGHNT and CDR2 YENEEA. V shed 1 base and J shed 3 bases, with 9 bases lying between them. The length of the CDR3 is 14 residues. Treatment noted: 15 to 20 received Ad26.COV2.S at low or high dose, single or two shots; 5 received placebo; per-sample allocation not given. All samples were drawn on day 63, counting from the first vaccine or placebo injection. In regard to this clone: The antigen is unknown.

Clones were sequenced by immunoSEQ multiplex PCR, and TCRdb holds only the in-frame ones, with some missing. Among some 500,000 clones listed, roughly 89% were seen once. The origin of this receptor is a person between 18 and 65 years old who received the Ad26.COV2.S COVID-19 vaccine or a placebo. The chain links TRBV11-3 to TRBJ1-2; the D is unclear. The material sequenced was peripheral blood, taken in a trial of Ad26.COV2.S vaccine versus placebo. In nucleotides, the CDR3 is TGTGCCAGCAGCTTAGGAGGGCAAGACTATGGCTACACCTTC. Amino acids: CASSLGGQDYGYTF.